This passage covers 14 T cell receptor beta chains from one sample sequenced in a study of blood T cell repertoires in COVID-19. Profiling relied on immunoSEQ multiplex PCR, and the TCRdb table lists in-frame clones only, not all of them. The data show 50,000 to 80,000 clones, with about nine tenths seen just once and around 10% held by the top ten. What was sequenced was peripheral blood. Every receptor here comes from a woman of 80 years or more with active COVID-19.

The J gene is TRBJ2-2, the V gene TRBV5-1, with TRBD1 matching over 9 bases. From germline, CDR1 is SGHRS and CDR2 YFSETQ. The CDR3 extends over 15 amino acids. V was clipped by 6 bases and J by 2 bases; unmatched bases: 5. The CDR3 region has the DNA TGCGCCAGCACCAAGACAGGGGGAAACACCGGGGAGCTGTTTTTT. It specifies CASTKTGGNTGELFF.

This clone occurred a few times. The chain couples TRBV7-9 to TRBJ1-6; perhaps TRBD1 as D (5 bases). With 3 bases removed from V and 6 bases from J, the gap between germline ends came to 24 bases. CDR3 length: 19 residues. Per the germline V gene, CDR1 is SEHNR and CDR2 is FQNEAQ (reference sequence). DNA for the CDR3: TGTGCCAGCAGCTTTCTCCTGGGGCAGGGCCAGCGACCTAATTCACCCCTCCACTTT. Amino acid sequence: CASSFLLGQGQRPNSPLHF.

The chain carries TRBV29-1 and TRBJ2-5, with a tentative D call TRBD2 (6 bases). The germline V gene encodes CDR1 SQVTM and CDR2 ANQGSEA. The CDR3 is 14 amino acids. Trimming left V 3 bases short and J 8 bases short, with 19 bases between. The CDR3 DNA sequence: TGCAGCGTTGATTTCCGGCAGGCGCGGGGCACCCAGTACTTC. Protein sequence: CSVDFRQARGTQYF.

The chain uses TRBV6-1 and TRBJ1-5, with 7 bases fitting TRBD1. The V gene's germline CDR1 is MNHNS and CDR2 SASEGT. With V trimmed by 3 bases and J by 7 bases, 15 bases remained unmatched. The CDR3 extends over 17 amino acids. In DNA, the CDR3 is TGTGCCAGCAGTGAGGCTGACAGGGTCGCCTCGGGACAGCCCCAGCATTTT. Its translation: CASSEADRVASGQPQHF.

The chain couples TRBV7-2 to TRBJ2-1; 10 bases map to TRBD2. This CDR3 contains 15 residues. V gave up 5 bases and J gave up 3 bases; unmatched junction bases: 4. Germline CDR1 is SGHTA and CDR2 is FQGNSA. The CDR3 spells CASSLSGGVYNEQFF. CDR3 bases: TGTGCCAGCAGCCTGAGCGGGGGGGTCTACAATGAGCAGTTCTTC.

The rearrangement links TRBV27 to TRBJ2-1, with 12 bases matching TRBD2. The germline V gene encodes CDR1 MNHEY and CDR2 SMNVEV (reference sequence). V dropped 5 bases and J dropped 7; count of bases not matched to a gene: 9. The CDR3 contains 16 residues. The CDR3 coding sequence is TGTGCCAGCAGTCGACTAGCGGGAGATCGTGGGAATGAGCAGTTCTTC. This gives the protein CASSRLAGDRGNEQFF.

This clone has only one observation. The chain carries TRBV28 and TRBJ2-3; unclear D gene. The V and J ends lost 7 bases and 6 bases respectively, with 8 bases between them. Per germline, CDR1 MDHEN and CDR2 SYDVKM. The length of the CDR3 is 11 residues. CDR3 DNA: TGTGCCAGCAATTTTGCGGATACGCAGTATTTT. Translating gives CASNFADTQYF.

CDR3 sequence (DNA): TGTGCCAGCAGCTTAGGGGGGGGCTCCTACGAGCAGTACTTC. This encodes CASSLGGGSYEQYF. The genes are TRBV7-2 and TRBJ2-7; TRBD2 matches 7 bases. The CDR3 spans 14 residues. V was clipped by 1 base and J by 0 bases; unmatched bases: 0. Germline V gene lookup returns CDR1 SGHTA and CDR2 FQGNSA. The full variable domain, with the rest looked up from reference TRBV7-2 and TRBJ2-7, is GAGVSQSPSNKVTEKGKDVELRCDPISGHTALYWYRQSLGQGLEFLIYFQGNSAPDKSGLPSDRFSAERTGGSVSTLTIQRTQQEDSAVYLCASSLGGGSYEQYFGPGTRLTVT.

The chain is built from TRBV6-5 and TRBJ1-2; the match to TRBD1 covers 8 bases. This CDR3 contains 12 residues. V lost 7 bases and J lost 8; bases outside the gene matches: 6. Germline V gives CDR1 MNHEY, CDR2 SVGAGI. The CDR3 protein is CASKDGTGGYTF. The CDR3 nucleotides read TGTGCCAGCAAAGACGGGACAGGCGGCTACACCTTC.

V gene TRBV5-6 combines with J gene TRBJ2-3; 7 bases agree with TRBD2. CDR1 and CDR2 (germline): SGHDT, YYEEEE. V shed 2 bases, J shed 0 bases, and the junction held 9 bases outside the gene matches. The CDR3 loop spans 17 amino acids. In nucleotides, the CDR3 is TGTGCCAGCAGCTTATCTCGCGGGACTAAAAGCACAGATACGCAGTATTTT. Translating gives CASSLSRGTKSTDTQYF.

The CDR3 DNA follows: TGTGCCAGCAGCAATGCAGGAGGGAATGGCTACACCTTC. This gives the protein CASSNAGGNGYTF. This chain joins TRBV7-2 and TRBJ1-2, with no clear D. The CDR3 has 13 residues. The germline V gene encodes CDR1 SGHTA and CDR2 FQGNSA. V gave up 5 bases and J gave up 6 bases, with 13 bases separating them. Full variable domain (outside the CDR3, taken from reference TRBV7-2 and TRBJ1-2): GAGVSQSPSNKVTEKGKDVELRCDPISGHTALYWYRQSLGQGLEFLIYFQGNSAPDKSGLPSDRFSAERTGGSVSTLTIQRTQQEDSAVYLCASSNAGGNGYTFGSGTRLTVV.

CDR3 coding DNA: TGTGCCAGTTACCCCGGCTCGACAGGTGGGGCTGGGGCCAACGTCCTGACTTTC. This sequence encodes CASYPGSTGGAGANVLTF. The genes are TRBV28 and TRBJ2-6, with TRBD1 as a possible D gene (6 bases). CDR1 is MDHEN, CDR2 SYDVKM, per germline. CDR3 length: 18 residues. V was cut by 9 bases and J by 2 bases, with 23 bases left in between. The whole variable domain, remainder taken from reference TRBV28 and TRBJ2-6, is DVKVTQSSRYLVKRTGEKVFLECVQDMDHENMFWYRQDPGLGLRLIYFSYDVKMKEKGDIPEGYSVSREKKERFSLILESASTNQTSMYLCASYPGSTGGAGANVLTFGAGSRLTVL.

In its sample, this clone was seen once. V gene TRBV6-5 combines with J gene TRBJ1-2; maybe TRBD1 (5 bases). Trimming stripped 6 bases from V and 5 bases from J, with 13 bases between. CDR3 size: 13 residues. CDR1 and CDR2 (germline): MNHEY, SVGAGI. In DNA, the CDR3 is TGTGCCAGCAGGTCGGGGGGTGCTTATGGCTACACCTTC. Its translation is CASRSGGAYGYTF.

This rearrangement joins TRBV29-1 to TRBJ2-7; 7 bases fit TRBD1. Trimming cost V 4 bases and J 3 bases; bases outside gene matches: 6. The length of the CDR3 is 13 residues. Germline V gene sequence: CDR1 SQVTM, CDR2 ANQGSEA. In DNA, the CDR3 is TGCAGCGTTGGCCACGACAGGGTCTACGAGCAGTACTTC. The encoded protein is CSVGHDRVYEQYF.